This TCR beta chain stems from a study of metastatic and nonmetastatic thyroid tumors. This clone appeared many times. Treatment of any kind had been given to no patient before thyroid surgery. TCRdb reanalyzed the PCR reads via MiXCR. Seen here are over 70,000 clones, around 20% observed once, and the top ten hold roughly 13%. CDR3 length: 13 amino acids. V was clipped by 7 bases and J by 6 bases, with 17 bases between them. Germline V gene sequence: CDR1 SGDLS, CDR2 YYNGEE. The rearrangement links TRBV9 to TRBJ2-7; tentatively, D is TRBD1 (6 bases). Sequencing was carried out using blood. The sequence was collected from a female donor with papillary thyroid cancer or a benign thyroid nodule (not recorded which). Some clones in this sample may be carry-over from other donors' samples. The DNA of the CDR3 is TGTGCCAGCTCGGGACATTTAGGGTCCGAGCAGTACTTC. Protein product: CASSGHLGSEQYF.